Shown below are 20 T cell receptor beta chains from a single sample sequenced in a study of OX40 agonist ivuxolimab in advanced cancers. Repertoires were generated with immunoSEQ multiplex PCR, while TCRdb's copy carries only in-frame clones and drops some. The sample shows fewer than 45,000 clones, around 80% of them seen only once. Specimen: CD4+ or CD8+ T cells sorted from blood, collected in a trial of the OX40 agonist ivuxolimab. Receptors originate from an adult with an advanced solid tumor such as melanoma, head and neck, liver or kidney cancer.

Turning to this clone: Other DNA sequences from this sample encode an identical CDR3 as well. V is TRBV5-4 and J is TRBJ1-1; D is unclear. The germline V gene encodes CDR1 SGHNT and CDR2 YYREEE (reference sequence). This CDR3 region has 14 residues. V dropped 1 base and J dropped 3 bases, with 10 bases sitting between them. The CDR3 bases are TGTGCCAGCAGCTTGATCGGCTCTTACACTGAAGCTTTCTTT. Protein: CASSLIGSYTEAFF.

The chain recombines TRBV6-4 with TRBJ2-3, with 8 bases matching TRBD2. The ends lost 3 bases at V and 8 bases at J; junction bases unmatched: 7. CDR3 size: 14 residues. Germline loops: CDR1 MRHNA, CDR2 SNTAGT. CDR3 loop: CASSETSDGVTQYF. The DNA of the CDR3 is TGTGCCAGCAGTGAGACTAGCGACGGGGTTACGCAGTATTTT.

J is TRBJ1-2 and V is TRBV5-6; a possible D gene is TRBD1 (5 bases). The CDR3 spans 16 residues. V lost 0 bases and J 4 bases, leaving 16 bases between the germline ends. From germline, CDR1 is SGHDT and CDR2 YYEEEE. The CDR3 coding sequence is TGTGCCAGCAGCTTGGTCGGAGGCCCAGGGTTCTATGGCTACACCTTC. Translated: CASSLVGGPGFYGYTF.

This chain connects TRBV4-1 to TRBJ2-2, with a tentative D call TRBD2 (5 bases). Trimming pared 0 bases from V and 3 bases from J, leaving 14 bases between. The germline gives CDR1 MGHRA, CDR2 YSYEKL. CDR3 length: 17 amino acids. CDR3 protein: CASSQDGLFNDTGELFF. The CDR3 DNA reads TGCGCCAGCAGCCAAGATGGACTTTTCAATGACACCGGGGAGCTGTTTTTT.

V gene TRBV11-3 combines with J gene TRBJ2-7, with D possibly matching TRBD1 (6 bases). Germline CDR1 SGHNT, CDR2 YENEEA. The ends were cut back, 5 bases at V and 6 bases at J, with 17 bases in the middle. The length of the CDR3 is 14 residues. CDR3 in amino acids: CASSPFRGTGEQYF. The CDR3 bases are TGTGCCAGCAGCCCCTTCAGGGGAACCGGCGAGCAGTACTTC.

The chain joins TRBV6-1 to TRBJ2-7; D possibly matches TRBD1 or TRBD2 (5 bases each). This CDR3 is 15 amino acids long. From germline, CDR1 is MNHNS and CDR2 SASEGT. V lost 6 bases to trimming and J lost 0 bases, with 15 bases between them. CDR3 amino acids: CASSAGKAGSYEQYF. CDR3 DNA sequence: TGTGCCAGCAGCGCAGGGAAGGCGGGCTCCTACGAGCAGTACTTC.

The rearrangement uses TRBV29-1 and TRBJ1-2, with a possible D match to TRBD1 (5 bases). Germline V lookup: CDR1 SQVTM, CDR2 ANQGSEA. The V end was cut by 5 bases, the J end by 1 base, with 14 bases between. There are 14 residues in the CDR3. DNA of the CDR3: TGCAGCGTTATAACAGGCCGCCTTAACTATGGCTACACCTTC. Encoded protein: CSVITGRLNYGYTF.

The chain couples TRBV9 to TRBJ2-1; TRBD2 is a possible D gene (5 bases). Germline V gene sequence: CDR1 SGDLS, CDR2 YYNGEE. V lost 4 bases and J lost 1, with 12 bases in between. The CDR3 is 15 amino acids. CDR3 residues: CASSPSSFSYNEQFF. DNA for the CDR3: TGTGCCAGCAGCCCATCTAGCTTTTCCTACAATGAGCAGTTCTTC.

The chain is built from TRBV4-3 and TRBJ2-5, with D unresolved. V lost 0 bases, J lost 1 base, and 6 bases lay in between. The CDR3 has 14 amino acids. Per germline, CDR1 LGHNA and CDR2 YSLEER. CDR3 amino acids: CASSQDFSQETQYF. CDR3 coding DNA: TGCGCCAGCAGCCAAGATTTCTCCCAAGAGACCCAGTACTTC.

The chain recombines TRBV12-5 with TRBJ2-2; weak D call: TRBD2 (6 bases). The germline V gene has CDR1 LGHNT and CDR2 FRNRAP. The CDR3 has 15 residues. Between the trimmed V and J ends, which lost 6 bases and 0 bases, there was a span of 11 bases. DNA for the CDR3: TGTGCTAGTGGACGGGACTGGGCGAACACCGGGGAGCTGTTTTTT. Encoded protein: CASGRDWANTGELFF. The variable domain in full, completed from reference TRBV12-5 and TRBJ2-2, reads DARVTQTPRHKVTEMGQEVTMRCQPILGHNTVFWYRQTMMQGLELLAYFRNRAPLDDSGMPKDRFSAEMPDATLATLKIQPSEPRDSAVYFCASGRDWANTGELFFGEGSRLTVL.

The rearrangement uses TRBV4-2 and TRBJ1-2, with D unresolved. Germline loops: CDR1 LGHNA, CDR2 YNFKEQ. The CDR3 contains 15 residues. Deletions cut 3 bases from V and 2 bases from J, with 13 bases between. This chain's CDR3 is CASSHLDPVNYGYTF. The CDR3 bases are TGTGCCAGCAGCCACTTAGACCCAGTAAACTATGGCTACACCTTC.

The CDR3 loop is CASSLRSHQNTEAFF. Written as DNA, the CDR3 is TGCGCCAGCAGCTTGAGGTCACACCAAAACACTGAAGCTTTCTTT. V usage is TRBV5-1 and J usage is TRBJ1-1, with no clear D. V lost 1 base to trimming and J lost 2 bases, with 12 bases between them. Germline assignment: CDR1 SGHRS and CDR2 YFSETQ. The CDR3 covers 15 residues.

The genes are TRBV7-9 and TRBJ2-7; TRBD2 agrees at 9 bases. With 4 bases clipped from V and 6 bases from J, the junction kept 7 bases outside the gene matches. The CDR3 sequence is 14 residues long. In germline, CDR1 is SEHNR, CDR2 FQNEAQ (reference sequence). CDR3 nucleotide sequence: TGTGCCAGCAGCTCCCCGGGACTAGCAATCGAGCAGTACTTC. Translated, it gives CASSSPGLAIEQYF.

This chain connects TRBV2 to TRBJ1-1; D may be TRBD1 (5 bases). Trimming left V 9 bases short and J 2 bases short, with 19 bases between. The CDR3 consists of 15 residues. CDR1 SNHLY and CDR2 FYNNEI come from the germline V gene. CDR3 sequence: CASRWRGGENTEAFF. The CDR3 nucleotides are TGTGCCAGTAGGTGGAGGGGAGGGGAAAACACTGAAGCTTTCTTT.

The CDR3 DNA sequence: TGTGCCAGCAGCTTAGCCGGTTTGGCAAACACCATATATTTT. This codes for CASSLAGLANTIYF. The chain carries TRBV11-2 and TRBJ1-3; no clear D gene. Germline-derived CDR1 and CDR2 are SGHAT and FQNNGV. The ends were cut back, 1 base at V and 6 bases at J, with 10 bases in the middle. The CDR3 contains 14 residues.

The V call is TRBV7-9, the J call TRBJ2-7; 9 bases agree with TRBD1. The CDR3 is made up of 13 amino acids. Germline assignment: CDR1 SEHNR and CDR2 FQNEAQ (reference sequence). The junction had 3 bases not matched to a gene; V was cut back by 6 bases and J by 3 bases. The CDR3 loop is CASRGQGDYEQYF. CDR3 nucleotides: TGTGCCAGCAGGGGACAGGGTGACTACGAGCAGTACTTC.

This chain uses TRBV7-9 with TRBJ2-3; 8 bases map to TRBD1. Germline assignment: CDR1 SEHNR and CDR2 FQNEAQ (reference sequence). There are 15 residues in the CDR3. Trimming cost V 6 bases and J 2 bases; bases outside gene matches: 7. The CDR3 region is CASRWTGTNTDTQYF. CDR3 sequence (DNA): TGTGCCAGCAGGTGGACAGGGACCAACACAGATACGCAGTATTTT. Full variable domain (outside the CDR3, taken from reference TRBV7-9 and TRBJ2-3): DTGVSQNPRHKITKRGQNVTFRCDPISEHNRLYWYRQTLGQGPEFLTYFQNEAQLEKSRLLSDRFSAERPKGSFSTLEIQRTEQGDSAMYLCASRWTGTNTDTQYFGPGTRLTVL.

J is TRBJ2-1 and V is TRBV5-4; weak D call: TRBD1 (6 bases). The CDR3 consists of 18 residues. The ends were cut back, 4 bases at V and 4 bases at J, with 24 bases in the middle. Germline lookup yields CDR1 SGHNT and CDR2 YYREEE (reference sequence). CDR3 protein: CASSVGTTFWRSYNEQFF. DNA of the CDR3: TGTGCCAGCAGCGTAGGGACAACCTTTTGGCGGTCTTACAATGAGCAGTTCTTC. Full variable domain (outside the CDR3, taken from reference TRBV5-4 and TRBJ2-1): ETGVTQSPTHLIKTRGQQVTLRCSSQSGHNTVSWYQQALGQGPQFIFQYYREEENGRGNFPPRFSGLQFPNYSSELNVNALELDDSALYLCASSVGTTFWRSYNEQFFGPGTRLTVL.

In DNA form, the CDR3 reads TGCGCCAGCAGTGAGACAGGTAATGAGCAGTTCTTC. Its translation is CASSETGNEQFF. The V call is TRBV10-1, the J call TRBJ2-1; TRBD1 might be the D (5 bases). Germline lookup yields CDR1 WNHNN and CDR2 SYGVQD (reference sequence). The V end was cut by 2 bases, the J end by 7 bases, with 6 bases between. The CDR3 extends over 12 amino acids.

The J gene is TRBJ2-6, the V gene TRBV23-1; 8 nucleotides align to TRBD1. TRBV23-1 is an ORF; its function is uncertain. The CDR3 covers 16 residues. J lost 4 bases, V lost 7 bases, and 9 bases had no gene match. The CDR3 loop is CASTPPRGQGANVLTF. The CDR3 nucleotides are TGCGCCAGCACCCCCCCCAGGGGGCAAGGGGCCAACGTCCTGACTTTC.